This TCR beta chain was documented in a study of blood T cell repertoires in COVID-19. The CDR3 totals 11 residues. Trimming stripped 6 bases from V and 2 bases from J, with 5 bases between. Germline CDR1 reads SNHLY; CDR2 reads FYNNEI. Clones were sequenced by immunoSEQ multiplex PCR, and TCRdb holds only the in-frame ones, with some missing. The table records under 150,000 clones, 87% of them present only once. This receptor was identified in a man aged 50 to 59 with active COVID-19. The chain carries TRBV2 and TRBJ2-7; D is perhaps TRBD1 (5 bases). Sequencing was carried out using peripheral blood. This chain's CDR3 is CASRQAYEQYF. The CDR3 bases are TGTGCCAGCAGACAGGCCTACGAGCAGTACTTC.